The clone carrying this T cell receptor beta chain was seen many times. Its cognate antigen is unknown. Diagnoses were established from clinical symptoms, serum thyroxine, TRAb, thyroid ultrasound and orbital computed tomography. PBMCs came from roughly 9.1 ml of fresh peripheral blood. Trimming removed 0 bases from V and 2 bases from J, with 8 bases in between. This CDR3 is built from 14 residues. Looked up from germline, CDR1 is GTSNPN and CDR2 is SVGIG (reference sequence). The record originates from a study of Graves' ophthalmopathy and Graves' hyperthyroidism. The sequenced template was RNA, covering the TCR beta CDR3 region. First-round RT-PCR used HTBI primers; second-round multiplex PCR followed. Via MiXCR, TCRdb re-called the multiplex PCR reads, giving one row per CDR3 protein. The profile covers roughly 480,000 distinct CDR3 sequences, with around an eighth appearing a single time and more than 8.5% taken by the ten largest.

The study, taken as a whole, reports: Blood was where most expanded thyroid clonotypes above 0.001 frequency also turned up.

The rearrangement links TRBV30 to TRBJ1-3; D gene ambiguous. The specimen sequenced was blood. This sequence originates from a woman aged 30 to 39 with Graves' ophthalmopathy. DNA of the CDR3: TGTGCCTGGAGTGTTATGGGTGCTGGAAACACCATATATTTT. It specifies CAWSVMGAGNTIYF.